This T cell receptor beta chain was retrieved from a study of control samples from healthy donors and cancer patients. Libraries were prepared by immunoSEQ multiplex PCR; TCRdb keeps only in-frame clonotypes and omits some of them. This table holds about 92,000 clones, approximately 82% found once. From germline, CDR1 is LGHDT and CDR2 YNNKEL (reference sequence). CDR3 length: 11 residues. Trimming cost V 5 bases and J 5 bases, with 6 bases left between them. The chain employs TRBV3-1 (or the pseudogene TRBV3-2) and TRBJ2-5; D gene ambiguous. The receptor was isolated from a woman in her fifties or sixties in good health. Sequencing used blood. The CDR3 region is CASSTGETQYF. CDR3 sequence (DNA): TGTGCCAGCAGCACTGGGGAGACCCAGTACTTC.